This T cell receptor (beta chain) was captured in a study of graft-versus-host responses after intestinal transplantation. Whole-study context: All recipients were given anti-thymocyte globulin induction, and tacrolimus and steroids were then administered for 2 to 4 years.

Measured with immunoSEQ multiplex PCR; TCRdb has only the in-frame clones, and not every one. This repertoire shows approximately 92,000 clones, about nine tenths found once; its top ten account for approximately 5.5%. As regards this clone: Its specificity is not known.

The sample was unstimulated CD8+ T cells sorted from spleen or lymph node cells, taken before intestinal transplant. This clonotype was obtained from a human donor who received an intestinal transplant.

The CDR3 spells CASSGTGYGYTF. For the CDR3, the DNA is TGCGCCAGCAGTGGGACAGGCTATGGCTACACCTTC. The genes are TRBV10-2 and TRBJ1-2; 7 bases line up with TRBD1. Germline assignment: CDR1 WSHSY and CDR2 SAAADI. This CDR3 contains 12 residues. Unmatched junction bases numbered 0, after V lost 4 bases and J lost 4 bases.